Each of the 4 T cell receptor beta chains below was sequenced from the same sample in a study of blood T cell repertoires in COVID-19 (TCRdb year 2020). Library method: the immunoSEQ multiplex PCR assay. TCRdb obtained this table from immuneACCESS and retained in-frame rearrangements with V and J assigned. These tables miss some clones; where compared with another copy, unresolved V genes account for less than half of the shortfall, and the remainder is unexplained. For this sample there are approximately 220,000 clones; approximately 90% appear just once. Of the sample, about 4.8% falls within the top ten clones. Sequencing used peripheral blood. These receptors all come from a man aged 50-60 years with acute or convalescent COVID-19.

In its sample, this clone was seen once. The chain has TRBV10-3 and TRBJ2-1, with TRBD2 identical over 10 bases. The CDR3 totals 15 residues. The germline V gene encodes CDR1 ENHRY and CDR2 SYGVKD. V lost 6 bases to trimming and J lost 5 bases; unmatched junction nucleotides: 7. The CDR3 spells CAIRALAGAHNEQFF. The CDR3 coding sequence is TGTGCCATCAGAGCCCTAGCGGGGGCCCACAATGAGCAGTTCTTC.

This CDR3 reads CASSIPGQARDYGYTF. The CDR3 coding sequence is TGTGCCAGTAGTATACCCGGACAGGCGAGGGACTATGGCTACACCTTC. The chain uses TRBV19 and TRBJ1-2; 7 nucleotides match TRBD1. CDR3 length: 16 residues. The V gene's germline CDR1 is LNHDA and CDR2 SQIVND (reference sequence). The ends lost 2 bases at V and 3 bases at J; junction bases unmatched: 9.

The CDR3 spells CASSPLGQDLFGNTEAFF. The CDR3 coding sequence is TGTGCCAGTAGCCCCCTGGGACAGGATTTGTTCGGGAACACTGAAGCTTTCTTT. The chain uses TRBV19 and TRBJ1-1, with 8 bases that match TRBD1. J gave up 1 base and V 6 bases, and 16 bases lay outside the gene matches. The CDR3 is 18 residues long. Germline V gene lookup returns CDR1 LNHDA and CDR2 SQIVND (reference sequence).

A word on this clone: The sample holds other DNA sequences that translate to the same CDR3. The chain uses TRBV5-1 and TRBJ2-1, with D unclear. Germline CDR1 and CDR2: SGHRS and YFSETQ. V was clipped by 0 bases and J by 5 bases, with 6 bases between them. This CDR3 is 13 amino acids long. The CDR3 nucleotides read TGCGCCAGCAGCTTGGGCGGAGACAATGAGCAGTTCTTC. Protein: CASSLGGDNEQFF.